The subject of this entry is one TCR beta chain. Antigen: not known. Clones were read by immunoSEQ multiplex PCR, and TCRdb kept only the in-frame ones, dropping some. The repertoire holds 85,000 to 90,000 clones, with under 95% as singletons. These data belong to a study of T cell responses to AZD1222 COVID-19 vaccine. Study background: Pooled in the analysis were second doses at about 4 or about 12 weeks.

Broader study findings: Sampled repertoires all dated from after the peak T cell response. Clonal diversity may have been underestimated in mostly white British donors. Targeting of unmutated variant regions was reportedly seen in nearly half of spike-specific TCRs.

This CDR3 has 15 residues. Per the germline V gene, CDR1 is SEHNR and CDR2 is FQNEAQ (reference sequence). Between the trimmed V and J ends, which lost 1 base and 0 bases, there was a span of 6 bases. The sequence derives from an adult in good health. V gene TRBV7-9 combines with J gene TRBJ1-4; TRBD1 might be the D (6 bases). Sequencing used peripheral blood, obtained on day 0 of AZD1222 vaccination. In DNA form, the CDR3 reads TGTGCCAGCAGCTTAGGGACAGCAACTAATGAAAAACTGTTTTTT. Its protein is CASSLGTATNEKLFF. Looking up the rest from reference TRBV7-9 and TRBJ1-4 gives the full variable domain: DTGVSQNPRHKITKRGQNVTFRCDPISEHNRLYWYRQTLGQGPEFLTYFQNEAQLEKSRLLSDRFSAERPKGSFSTLEIQRTEQGDSAMYLCASSLGTATNEKLFFGSGTQLSVL.